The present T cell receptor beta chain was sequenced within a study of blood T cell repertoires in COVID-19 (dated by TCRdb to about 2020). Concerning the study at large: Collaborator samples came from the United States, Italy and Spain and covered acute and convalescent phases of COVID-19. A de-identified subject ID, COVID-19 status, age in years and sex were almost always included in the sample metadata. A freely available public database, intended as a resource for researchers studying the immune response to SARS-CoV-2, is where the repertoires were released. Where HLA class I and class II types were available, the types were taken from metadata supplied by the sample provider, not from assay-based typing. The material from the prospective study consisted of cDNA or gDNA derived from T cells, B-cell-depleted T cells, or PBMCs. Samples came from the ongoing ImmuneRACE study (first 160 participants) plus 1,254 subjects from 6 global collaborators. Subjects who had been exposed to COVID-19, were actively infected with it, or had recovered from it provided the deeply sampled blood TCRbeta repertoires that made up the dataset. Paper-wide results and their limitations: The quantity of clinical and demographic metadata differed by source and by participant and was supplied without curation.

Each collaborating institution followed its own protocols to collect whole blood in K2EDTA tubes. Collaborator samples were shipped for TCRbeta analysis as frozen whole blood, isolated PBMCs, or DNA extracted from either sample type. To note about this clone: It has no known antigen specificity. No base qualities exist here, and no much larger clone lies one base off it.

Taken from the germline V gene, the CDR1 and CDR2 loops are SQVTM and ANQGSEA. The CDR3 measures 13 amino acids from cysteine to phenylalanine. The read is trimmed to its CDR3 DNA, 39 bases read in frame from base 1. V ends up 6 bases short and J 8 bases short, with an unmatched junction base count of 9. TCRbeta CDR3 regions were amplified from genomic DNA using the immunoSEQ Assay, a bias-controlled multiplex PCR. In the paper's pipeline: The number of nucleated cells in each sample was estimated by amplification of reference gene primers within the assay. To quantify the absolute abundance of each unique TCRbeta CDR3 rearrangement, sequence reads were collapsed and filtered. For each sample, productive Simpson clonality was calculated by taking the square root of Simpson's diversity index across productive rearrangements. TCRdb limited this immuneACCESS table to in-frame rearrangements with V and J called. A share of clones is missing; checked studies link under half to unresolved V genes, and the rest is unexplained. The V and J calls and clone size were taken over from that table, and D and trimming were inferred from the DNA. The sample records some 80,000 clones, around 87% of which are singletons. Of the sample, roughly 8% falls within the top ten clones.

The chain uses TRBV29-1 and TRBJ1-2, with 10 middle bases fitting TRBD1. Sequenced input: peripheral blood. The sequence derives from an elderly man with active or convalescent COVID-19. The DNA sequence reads TGCAGCGTGCCGGGACAGGGGTTGAGAGGCTACACCTTC. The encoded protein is CSVPGQGLRGYTF.